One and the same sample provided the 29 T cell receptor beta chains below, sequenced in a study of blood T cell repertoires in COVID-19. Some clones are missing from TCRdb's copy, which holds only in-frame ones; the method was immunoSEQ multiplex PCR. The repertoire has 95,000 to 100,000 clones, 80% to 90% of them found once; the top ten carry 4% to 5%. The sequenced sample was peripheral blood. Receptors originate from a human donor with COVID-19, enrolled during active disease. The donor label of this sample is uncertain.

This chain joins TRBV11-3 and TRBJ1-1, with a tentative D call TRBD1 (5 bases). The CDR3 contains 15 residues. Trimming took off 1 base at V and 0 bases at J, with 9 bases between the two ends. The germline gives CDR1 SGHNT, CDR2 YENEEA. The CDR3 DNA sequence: TGTGCCAGCAGCTTAGGACAGACATTGAACACTGAAGCTTTCTTT. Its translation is CASSLGQTLNTEAFF. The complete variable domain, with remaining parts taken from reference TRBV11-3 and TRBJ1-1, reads EAGVVQSPRYKIIEKKQPVAFWCNPISGHNTLYWYLQNLGQGPELLIRYENEEAVDDSQLPKDRFSAERLKGVDSTLKIQPAELGDSAVYLCASSLGQTLNTEAFFGQGTRLTVV.

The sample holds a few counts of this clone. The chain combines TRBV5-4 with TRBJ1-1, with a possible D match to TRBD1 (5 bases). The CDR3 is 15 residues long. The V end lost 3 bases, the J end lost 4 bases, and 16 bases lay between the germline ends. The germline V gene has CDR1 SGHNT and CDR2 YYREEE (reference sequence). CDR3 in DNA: TGTGCCAGCAGCTCTGGTTCGACAGCGAGCACTGAAGCTTTCTTT. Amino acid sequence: CASSSGSTASTEAFF.

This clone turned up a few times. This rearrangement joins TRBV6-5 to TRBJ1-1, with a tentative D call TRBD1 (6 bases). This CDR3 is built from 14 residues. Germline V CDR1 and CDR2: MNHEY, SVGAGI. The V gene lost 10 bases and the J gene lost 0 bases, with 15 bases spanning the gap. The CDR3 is CATSRGSMNTEAFF. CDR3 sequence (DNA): TGTGCCACTTCGAGGGGGAGTATGAACACTGAAGCTTTCTTT.

The CDR3 reads CASSKQGAIYEYEQYF. The DNA for the CDR3 is TGCGCCAGCAGCAAACAGGGGGCGATTTATGAGTACGAGCAGTACTTC. This chain links TRBV5-1 with TRBJ2-7; 9 bases agree with TRBD1. V was clipped by 4 bases and J by 4 bases; unmatched bases: 12. CDR3 length: 16 residues. Germline CDR1 is SGHRS and CDR2 is YFSETQ.

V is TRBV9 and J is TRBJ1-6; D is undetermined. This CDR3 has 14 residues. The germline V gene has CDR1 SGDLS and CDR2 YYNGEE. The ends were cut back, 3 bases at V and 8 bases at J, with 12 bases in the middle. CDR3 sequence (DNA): TGTGCCAGCAGCGAAAACCCGGTGGATTCACCCCTCCACTTT. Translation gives CASSENPVDSPLHF.

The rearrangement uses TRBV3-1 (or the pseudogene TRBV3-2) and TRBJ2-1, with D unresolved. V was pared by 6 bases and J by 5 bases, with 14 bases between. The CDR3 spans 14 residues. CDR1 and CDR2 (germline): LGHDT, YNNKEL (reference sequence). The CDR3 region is CASRAKRSNNEQFF. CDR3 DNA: TGTGCCAGCAGAGCCAAGAGGTCAAACAATGAGCAGTTCTTC.

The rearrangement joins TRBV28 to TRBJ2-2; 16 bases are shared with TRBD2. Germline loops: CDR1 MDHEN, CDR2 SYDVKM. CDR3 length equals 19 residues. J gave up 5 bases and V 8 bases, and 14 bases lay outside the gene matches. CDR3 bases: TGTGCCAGCCTCCCGCCGGGACTAGCGGGGGGGCGGGGGACCGGGGAGCTGTTTTTT. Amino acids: CASLPPGLAGGRGTGELFF.

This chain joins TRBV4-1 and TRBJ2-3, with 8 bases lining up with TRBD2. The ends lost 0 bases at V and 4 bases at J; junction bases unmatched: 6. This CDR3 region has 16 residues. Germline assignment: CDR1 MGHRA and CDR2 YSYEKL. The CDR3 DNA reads TGCGCCAGCAGCCAAGATTTACGGGGGGGCGCAGATACGCAGTATTTT. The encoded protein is CASSQDLRGGADTQYF.

Here the CDR3 reads CASSSLAGGIDTQYF. The CDR3, as DNA: TGCGCCAGCAGCTCCCTAGCGGGGGGAATAGATACGCAGTATTTT. The chain couples TRBV5-1 to TRBJ2-3, with TRBD2 matching 11 bases. This CDR3 is 15 amino acids long. Germline CDR1 and CDR2: SGHRS and YFSETQ. V trimming: 3 bases; J trimming: 5 bases; junction bases outside the gene matches: 5.

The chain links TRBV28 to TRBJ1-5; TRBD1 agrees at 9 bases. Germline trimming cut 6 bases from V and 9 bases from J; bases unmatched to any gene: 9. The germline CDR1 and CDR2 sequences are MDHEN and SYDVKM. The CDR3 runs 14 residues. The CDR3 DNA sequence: TGTGCCAGCAGCCGCAGGACAGGGGAGAGGCCCCAGCATTTT. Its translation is CASSRRTGERPQHF.

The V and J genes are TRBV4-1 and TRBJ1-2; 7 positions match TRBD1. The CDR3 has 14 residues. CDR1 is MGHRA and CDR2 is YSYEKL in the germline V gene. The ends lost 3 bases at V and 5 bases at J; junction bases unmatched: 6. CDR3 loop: CASSHPGTAYGYTF. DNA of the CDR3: TGCGCCAGCAGCCACCCCGGGACAGCTTATGGCTACACCTTC.

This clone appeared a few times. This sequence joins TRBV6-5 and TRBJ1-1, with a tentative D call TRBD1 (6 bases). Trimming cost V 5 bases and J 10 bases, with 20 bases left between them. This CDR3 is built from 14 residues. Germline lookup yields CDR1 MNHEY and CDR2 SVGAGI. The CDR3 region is CASSPPTGFNGAFF. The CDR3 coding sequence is TGTGCCAGCAGTCCTCCTACAGGGTTCAACGGAGCTTTCTTT.

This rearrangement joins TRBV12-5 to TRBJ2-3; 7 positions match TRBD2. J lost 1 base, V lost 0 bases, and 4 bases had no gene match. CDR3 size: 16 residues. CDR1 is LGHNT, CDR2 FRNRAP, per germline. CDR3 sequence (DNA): TGTGCTAGTGGTTTGGTAGTGGCGGGGGGCACAGATACGCAGTATTTT. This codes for CASGLVVAGGTDTQYF.

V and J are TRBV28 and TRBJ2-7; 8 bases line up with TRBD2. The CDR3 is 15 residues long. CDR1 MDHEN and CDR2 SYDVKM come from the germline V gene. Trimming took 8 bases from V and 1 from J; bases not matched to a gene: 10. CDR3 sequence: CASSSAAGGSYEQYF. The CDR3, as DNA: TGTGCCAGCTCCTCCGCGGCGGGAGGTTCCTACGAGCAGTACTTC.

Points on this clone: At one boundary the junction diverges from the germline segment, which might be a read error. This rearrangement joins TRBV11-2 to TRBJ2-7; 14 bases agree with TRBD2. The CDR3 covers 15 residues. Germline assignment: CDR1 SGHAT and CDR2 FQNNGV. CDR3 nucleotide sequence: TGTGCCAGCAGCTCCCAGGGACTAGCGGGAGAGCCCATAGACTTC. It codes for CASSSQGLAGEPIDF.

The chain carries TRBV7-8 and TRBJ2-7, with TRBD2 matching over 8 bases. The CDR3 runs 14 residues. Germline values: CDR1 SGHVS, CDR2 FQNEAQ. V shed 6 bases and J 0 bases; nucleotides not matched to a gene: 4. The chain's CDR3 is CASRGGRFSYEQYF. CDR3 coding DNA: TGTGCCAGCAGAGGCGGGAGGTTCTCCTACGAGCAGTACTTC.

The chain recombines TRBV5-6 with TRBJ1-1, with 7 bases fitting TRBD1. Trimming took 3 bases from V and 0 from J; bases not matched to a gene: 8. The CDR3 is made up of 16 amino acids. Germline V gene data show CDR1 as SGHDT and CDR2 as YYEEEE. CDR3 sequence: CASSSQPDRLNTEAFF. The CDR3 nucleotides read TGTGCCAGCAGCTCACAACCGGACAGGCTGAACACTGAAGCTTTCTTT.

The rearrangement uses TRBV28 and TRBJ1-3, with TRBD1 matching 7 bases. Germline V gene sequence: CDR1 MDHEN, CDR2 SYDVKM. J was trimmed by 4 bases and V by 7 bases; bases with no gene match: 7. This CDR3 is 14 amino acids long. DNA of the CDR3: TGTGCCAGCAAGGCAGGGACAGACGGAAACACCATATATTTT. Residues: CASKAGTDGNTIYF.

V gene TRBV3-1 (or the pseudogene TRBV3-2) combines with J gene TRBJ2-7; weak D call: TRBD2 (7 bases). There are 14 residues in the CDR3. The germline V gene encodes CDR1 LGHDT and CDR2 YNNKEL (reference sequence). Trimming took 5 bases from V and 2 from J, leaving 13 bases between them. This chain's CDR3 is CASSWGGRTYEQYF. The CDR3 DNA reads TGTGCCAGCAGCTGGGGGGGCCGGACCTACGAGCAGTACTTC.

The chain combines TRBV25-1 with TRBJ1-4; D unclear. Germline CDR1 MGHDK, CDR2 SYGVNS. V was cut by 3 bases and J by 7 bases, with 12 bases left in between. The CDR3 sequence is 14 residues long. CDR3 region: CASSDSEGGEKLFF. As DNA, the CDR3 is TGTGCCAGCAGTGATTCGGAGGGAGGTGAAAAACTGTTTTTT.

This CDR3 is CASSPSGGSVTEAFF. The CDR3 DNA reads TGTGCCAGCAGCCCAAGTGGAGGTTCGGTGACTGAAGCTTTCTTT. The chain combines TRBV7-9 with TRBJ1-1; the D is unclear. CDR1 SEHNR and CDR2 FQNEAQ come from the germline V gene (reference sequence). The CDR3 loop spans 15 amino acids. Trimming left V 5 bases short and J 5 bases short, with 18 bases between.

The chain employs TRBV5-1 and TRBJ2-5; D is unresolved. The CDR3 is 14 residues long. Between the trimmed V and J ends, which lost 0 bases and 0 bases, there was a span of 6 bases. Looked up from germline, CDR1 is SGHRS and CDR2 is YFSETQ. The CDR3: CASSLAVNQETQYF. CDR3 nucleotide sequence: TGCGCCAGCAGCTTGGCGGTGAACCAAGAGACCCAGTACTTC.

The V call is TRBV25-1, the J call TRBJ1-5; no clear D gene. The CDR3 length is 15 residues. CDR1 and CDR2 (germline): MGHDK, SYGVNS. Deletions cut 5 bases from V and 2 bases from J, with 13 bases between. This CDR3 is CASSPSGGGNQPQHF. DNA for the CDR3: TGTGCCAGCAGTCCAAGCGGAGGAGGCAATCAGCCCCAGCATTTT. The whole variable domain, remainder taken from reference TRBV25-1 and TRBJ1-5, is EADIYQTPRYLVIGTGKKITLECSQTMGHDKMYWYQQDPGMELHLIHYSYGVNSTEKGDLSSESTVSRIRTEHFPLTLESARPSHTSQYLCASSPSGGGNQPQHFGDGTRLSIL.

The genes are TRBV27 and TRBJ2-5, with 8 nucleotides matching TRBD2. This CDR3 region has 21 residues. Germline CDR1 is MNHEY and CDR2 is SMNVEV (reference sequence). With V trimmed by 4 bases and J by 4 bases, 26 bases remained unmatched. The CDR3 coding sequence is TGTGCCAGCAGTTCCAAAACGTTATCGATAGCGGGACCCCCCTGGAGAGAGACCCAGTACTTC. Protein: CASSSKTLSIAGPPWRETQYF.

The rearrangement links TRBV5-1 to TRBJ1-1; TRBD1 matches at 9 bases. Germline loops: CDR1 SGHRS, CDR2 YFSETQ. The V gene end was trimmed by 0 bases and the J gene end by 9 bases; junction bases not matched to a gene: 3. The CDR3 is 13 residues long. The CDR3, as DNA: TGCGCCAGCAGCTTGGGATACAGGGGGCAAGCTTTCTTT. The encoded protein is CASSLGYRGQAFF.

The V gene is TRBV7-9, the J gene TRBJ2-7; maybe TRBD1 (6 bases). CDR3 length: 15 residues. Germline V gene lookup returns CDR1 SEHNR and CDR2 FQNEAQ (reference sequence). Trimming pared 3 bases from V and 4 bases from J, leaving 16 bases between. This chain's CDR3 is CASSFGSTGEYEQYF. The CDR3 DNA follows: TGTGCCAGCAGCTTTGGGTCGACAGGAGAGTACGAGCAGTACTTC. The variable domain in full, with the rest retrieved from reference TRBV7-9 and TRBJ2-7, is DTGVSQNPRHKITKRGQNVTFRCDPISEHNRLYWYRQTLGQGPEFLTYFQNEAQLEKSRLLSDRFSAERPKGSFSTLEIQRTEQGDSAMYLCASSFGSTGEYEQYFGPGTRLTVT.

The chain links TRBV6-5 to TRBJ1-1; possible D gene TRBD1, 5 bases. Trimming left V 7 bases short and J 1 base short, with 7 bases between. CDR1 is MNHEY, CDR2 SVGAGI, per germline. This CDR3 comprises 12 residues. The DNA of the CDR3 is TGTGCCAGCAAAGGACAGAACACTGAAGCTTTCTTT. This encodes CASKGQNTEAFF.

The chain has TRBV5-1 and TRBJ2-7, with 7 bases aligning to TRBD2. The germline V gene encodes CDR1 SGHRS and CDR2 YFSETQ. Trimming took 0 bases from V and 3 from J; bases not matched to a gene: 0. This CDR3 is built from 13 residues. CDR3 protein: CASSLERDYEQYF. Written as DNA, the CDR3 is TGCGCCAGCAGCTTGGAGCGGGACTACGAGCAGTACTTC.

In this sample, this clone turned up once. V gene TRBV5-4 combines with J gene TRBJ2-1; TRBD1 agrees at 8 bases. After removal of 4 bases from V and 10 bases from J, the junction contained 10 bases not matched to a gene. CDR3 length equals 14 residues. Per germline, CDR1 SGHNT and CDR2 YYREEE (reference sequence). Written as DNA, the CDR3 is TGTGCCAGCAGCCACGGACAGGGAAGGATAGAGCAGTTCTTC. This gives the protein CASSHGQGRIEQFF. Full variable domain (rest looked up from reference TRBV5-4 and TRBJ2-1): ETGVTQSPTHLIKTRGQQVTLRCSSQSGHNTVSWYQQALGQGPQFIFQYYREEENGRGNFPPRFSGLQFPNYSSELNVNALELDDSALYLCASSHGQGRIEQFFGPGTRLTVL.